A selection of T cell receptor beta chains follows, all from one sample in a study of cytomegalovirus exposure and HLA in healthy donors. The protocol was immunoSEQ multiplex PCR, while the TCRdb copy is restricted to in-frame clones and leaves out a portion. The sample includes 150,000 to 200,000 clones, about 85% of them seen just once. Sequencing was performed on PBMCs. These receptors originate from a man younger than 35 in good health and CMV-seronegative. CDR3s include the opening cysteine and the closing phenylalanine or tryptophan. D genes are given only for firm matches. Size is omitted from some rows. Given values are once, few, many or a class for expanded clones.

J gene	D gene	V gene	clone size	CDR3 DNA	CDR3 protein
TRBJ2-2	TRBD1	TRBV19	few	TGTGCCAGTAGCGGCCGGGAACAGGGGGCCGGGGAGCTGTTTTTT	CASSGREQGAGELFF
TRBJ1-2	NA	TRBV14	few	TGTGCCAGCAGCACGCTCGGTACAGGGTGGGATGGCTACACCTTC	CASSTLGTGWDGYTF
TRBJ2-7	NA	TRBV5-4	NA	TGTGCCAGCAGCTTGGCCGGAGACTTAACCTACGAGCAGTACTTC	CASSLAGDLTYEQYF
TRBJ2-7	NA	TRBV27	NA	TGTGCCAGCAGTTTATACAGGGTGGGGGAGCAGTACTTC	CASSLYRVGEQYF
TRBJ2-5	TRBD1	TRBV30	NA	TGTGCCTGGCGGACAGGGATAGAGACCCAGTACTTC	CAWRTGIETQYF
TRBJ2-5	NA	TRBV29-1	NA	TGCAGCGTTGCCCCGGCGGAGGGGCGAGAGACCCAGTACTTC	CSVAPAEGRETQYF
TRBJ2-7	TRBD2	TRBV5-6	NA	TGTGCCAGCAGCGGACTAGCTGACGAGCAGTACTTC	CASSGLADEQYF
TRBJ2-7	TRBD2	TRBV19	NA	TGTGCCAGTAGTAAGCGGGAAGGGCACGAGCAGTACTTC	CASSKREGHEQYF
TRBJ2-3	TRBD2	TRBV7-9	NA	TGTGCCAGCAGCTCCCGGGACTATTCCGCTAGCACAGATACGCAGTATTTT	CASSSRDYSASTDTQYF
TRBJ2-1	NA	TRBV4-3	few	TGCGCCAGCAGCCAAGCCGCGGGGAGCTCCTACAATGAGCAGTTCTTC	CASSQAAGSSYNEQFF
TRBJ1-3	TRBD1	TRBV5-6	NA	TGTGCCAGCAGCTTGGTTTCGGGACAGGTCCCTGGAAACACCATATATTTT	CASSLVSGQVPGNTIYF
TRBJ2-7	TRBD1	TRBV7-9	NA	TGTGCCAGCAGCCCCCTGGGCAGGGGGATTGGCGAGCAGTACTTC	CASSPLGRGIGEQYF
TRBJ1-1	NA	TRBV6-1	NA	TGTGCCAGCAGTAGGTCAGGGGACACTGAAGCTTTCTTT	CASSRSGDTEAFF
TRBJ1-4	TRBD1	TRBV9	once	TGTGCCAGCAGCACCCACCCATCGGGGACAGGGAATGAAAAACTGTTTTTT	CASSTHPSGTGNEKLFF
TRBJ2-1	NA	TRBV11-2	NA	TGTGCCAGCAGCTTAGGGGGCTGGGTGGAGCAGTTCTTC	CASSLGGWVEQFF
TRBJ1-6	NA	TRBV5-4	NA	TGTGCCAGCAGCCGCGACAGAAATTCACCCCTCCACTTT	CASSRDRNSPLHF
TRBJ2-2	NA	TRBV19	NA	TGTGCCAGTAGTCAGCAGGGTTACACCGGGGAGCTGTTTTTT	CASSQQGYTGELFF
TRBJ2-1	NA	TRBV25-1	once	TGTGCCAGCACAACTGATAATGAGCAGTTCTTC	CASTTDNEQFF
TRBJ2-1	TRBD2	TRBV5-4	NA	TGTGCCAGCGGGACTAGAGGCTCCTACAATGAGCAGTTCTTC	CASGTRGSYNEQFF
TRBJ2-1	TRBD1	TRBV5-1	few	TGCGCCAGCAGCTTGGGACAGGGTATTTTCAATGAGCAGTTCTTC	CASSLGQGIFNEQFF
TRBJ1-2	NA	TRBV6-6	NA	TGTGCCAGCAGTTACTCTAGTGATCCGAACTATGGCTACACCTTC	CASSYSSDPNYGYTF
TRBJ2-1	TRBD1	TRBV6-6	NA	TGTGCCAGCAGTTCCGGGACAGGGGGCTACAATGAGCAGTTCTTC	CASSSGTGGYNEQFF
TRBJ2-2	TRBD1	TRBV11-2	few	TGTGCCAGACCCCGGGACAGGGGAGTTGGCACCGGGGAGCTGTTTTTT	CARPRDRGVGTGELFF
TRBJ1-1	TRBD1	TRBV15	once	TGTGCCACCAGCTCCAGGACAGGGGCGCTTGAAGCTTTCTTT	CATSSRTGALEAFF
TRBJ1-1	NA	TRBV4-3	NA	TGCGCCAGCAGCCAAGATCTTCGGGGACTCACTGAAGCTTTCTTT	CASSQDLRGLTEAFF
TRBJ2-7	NA	TRBV27	NA	TGTGCCAGCAGTCAACAGGGTCTTCCGGGCTACGAGCAGTACTTC	CASSQQGLPGYEQYF
TRBJ2-1	TRBD1	TRBV9	NA	TGTGCCAGCAGCGGCAGGGGGAACTACAATGAGCAGTTCTTC	CASSGRGNYNEQFF
TRBJ2-3	NA	TRBV5-6	few	TGTGCCAGCAGCTTTGACAGACCAACACTCACAGATACGCAGTATTTT	CASSFDRPTLTDTQYF
TRBJ1-2	NA	TRBV7-2	once	TGTGCCAGCAGCCTAGCTCCCGGAGACTATGGCTACACCTTC	CASSLAPGDYGYTF
TRBJ2-2	TRBD1	TRBV5-1	NA	TGCGCCAGCAGCCCTACAGGGGGTAGGACCGGGGAGCTGTTTTTT	CASSPTGGRTGELFF
TRBJ2-3	NA	TRBV5-4	NA	TGTGCCAGCAGCGCTTCAGGGGCAGGACGCACAGATACGCAGTATTTT	CASSASGAGRTDTQYF
TRBJ2-7	NA	TRBV29-1	NA	TGCAGCGTCCAGGGGAGTTCCTACGAGCAGTACTTC	CSVQGSSYEQYF
TRBJ1-1	NA	TRBV6-4	once	TGTGCCAGCAGTGAACAGGCCCTGGGGGAAGCTTTCTTT	CASSEQALGEAFF
TRBJ2-3	TRBD2	TRBV10-3	NA	TGTGCCATCAGCCCCGGGACTAGCGGGAGTAGCACAGATACGCAGTATTTT	CAISPGTSGSSTDTQYF
TRBJ2-7	TRBD1	TRBV10-3	NA	TGTGCCATCAGCCTCCAGGACAGGTCCTACGAGCAGTACTTC	CAISLQDRSYEQYF
TRBJ2-2	TRBD2	TRBV4-1	few	TGCGCCAGCAGCCAGACCCCGGGACTAGCCGGGGAGCTGTTTTTT	CASSQTPGLAGELFF
TRBJ1-2	NA	TRBV28	once	TGTGCCAGCAGTTACCGAAACTGGAACTATGGCTACACCTTC	CASSYRNWNYGYTF
TRBJ2-3	NA	TRBV11-3	once	TGTGCCAGCAGCTTCGGGGGTCTGGTGGGGGATACGCAGTATTTT	CASSFGGLVGDTQYF
TRBJ1-5	TRBD1	TRBV2	NA	TGTGCCAGCAGTGAGCAGGGGGCCTTTGGGGGTGAGCCCCAGCATTTT	CASSEQGAFGGEPQHF
TRBJ2-5	NA	TRBV30	NA	TGTGCCTGGAGTGGGGGGCCTCAAGAGACCCAGTACTTC	CAWSGGPQETQYF
TRBJ2-5	NA	TRBV15	NA	TGTGCCACCAGCAGAGGGACAACTGAGACCCAGTACTTC	CATSRGTTETQYF